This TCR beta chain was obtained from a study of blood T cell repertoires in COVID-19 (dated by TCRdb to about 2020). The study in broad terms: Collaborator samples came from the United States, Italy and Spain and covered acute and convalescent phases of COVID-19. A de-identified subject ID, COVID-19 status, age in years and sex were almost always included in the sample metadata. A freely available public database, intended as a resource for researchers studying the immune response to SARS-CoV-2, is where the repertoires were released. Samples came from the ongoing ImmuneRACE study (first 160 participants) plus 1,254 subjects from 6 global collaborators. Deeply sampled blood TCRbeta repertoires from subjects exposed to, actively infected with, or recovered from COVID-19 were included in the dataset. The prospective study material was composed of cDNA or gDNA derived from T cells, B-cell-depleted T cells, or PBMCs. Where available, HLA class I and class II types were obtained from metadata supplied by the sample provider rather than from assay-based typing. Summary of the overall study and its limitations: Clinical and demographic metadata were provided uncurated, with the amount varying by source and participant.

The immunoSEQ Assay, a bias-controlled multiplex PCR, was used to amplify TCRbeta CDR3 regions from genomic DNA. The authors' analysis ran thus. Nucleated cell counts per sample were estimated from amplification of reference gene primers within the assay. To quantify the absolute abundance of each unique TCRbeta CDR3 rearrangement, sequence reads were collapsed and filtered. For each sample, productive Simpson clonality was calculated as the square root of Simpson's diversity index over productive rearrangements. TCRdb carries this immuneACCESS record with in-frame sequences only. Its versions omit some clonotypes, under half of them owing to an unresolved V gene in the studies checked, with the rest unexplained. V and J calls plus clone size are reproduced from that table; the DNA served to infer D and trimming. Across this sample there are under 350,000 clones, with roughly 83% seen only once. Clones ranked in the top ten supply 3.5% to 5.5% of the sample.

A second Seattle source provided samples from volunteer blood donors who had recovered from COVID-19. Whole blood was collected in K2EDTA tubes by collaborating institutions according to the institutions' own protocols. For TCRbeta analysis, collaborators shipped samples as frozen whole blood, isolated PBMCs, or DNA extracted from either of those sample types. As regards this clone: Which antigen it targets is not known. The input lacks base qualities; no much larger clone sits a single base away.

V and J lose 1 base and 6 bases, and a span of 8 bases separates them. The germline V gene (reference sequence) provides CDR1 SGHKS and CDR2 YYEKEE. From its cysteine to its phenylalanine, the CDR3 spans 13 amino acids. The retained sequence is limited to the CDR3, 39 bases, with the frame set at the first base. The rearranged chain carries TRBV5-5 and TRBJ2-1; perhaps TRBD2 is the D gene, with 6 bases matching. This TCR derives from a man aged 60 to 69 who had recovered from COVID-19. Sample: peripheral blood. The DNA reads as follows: TGTGCCAGCAGCTTGAGCGGGTTCAATGAGCAGTTCTTC. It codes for CASSLSGFNEQFF.